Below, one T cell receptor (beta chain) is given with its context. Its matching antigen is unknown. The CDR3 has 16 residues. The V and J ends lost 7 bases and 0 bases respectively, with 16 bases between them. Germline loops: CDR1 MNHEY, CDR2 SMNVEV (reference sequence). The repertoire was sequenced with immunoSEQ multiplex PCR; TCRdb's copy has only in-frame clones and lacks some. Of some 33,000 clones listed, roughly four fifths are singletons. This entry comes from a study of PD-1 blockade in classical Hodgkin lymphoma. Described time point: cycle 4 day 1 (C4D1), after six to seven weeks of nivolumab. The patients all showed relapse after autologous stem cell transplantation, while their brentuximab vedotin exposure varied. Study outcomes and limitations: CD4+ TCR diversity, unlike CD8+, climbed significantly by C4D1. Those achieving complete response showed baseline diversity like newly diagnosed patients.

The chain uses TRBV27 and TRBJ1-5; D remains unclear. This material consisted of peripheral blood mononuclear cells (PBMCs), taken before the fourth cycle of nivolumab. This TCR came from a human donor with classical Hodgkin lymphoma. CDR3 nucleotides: TGTGCCAGCAAATCTAGCCTGGCATATAGCAATCAGCCCCAGCATTTT. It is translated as CASKSSLAYSNQPQHF.